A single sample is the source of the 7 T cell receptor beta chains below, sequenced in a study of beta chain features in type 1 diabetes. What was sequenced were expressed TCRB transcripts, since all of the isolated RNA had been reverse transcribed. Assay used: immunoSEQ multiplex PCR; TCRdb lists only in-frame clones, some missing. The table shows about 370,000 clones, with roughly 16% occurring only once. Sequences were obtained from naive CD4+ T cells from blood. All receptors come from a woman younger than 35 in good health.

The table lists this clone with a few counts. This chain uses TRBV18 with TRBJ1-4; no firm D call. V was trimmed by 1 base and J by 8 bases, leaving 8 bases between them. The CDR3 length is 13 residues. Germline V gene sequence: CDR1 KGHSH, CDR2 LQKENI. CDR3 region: CASSPRDKEKLFF. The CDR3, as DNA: TGTGCCAGCTCACCACGAGATAAGGAAAAACTGTTTTTT.

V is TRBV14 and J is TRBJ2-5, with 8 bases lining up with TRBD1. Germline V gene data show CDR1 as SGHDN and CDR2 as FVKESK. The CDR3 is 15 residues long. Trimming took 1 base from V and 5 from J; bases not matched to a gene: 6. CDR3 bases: TGTGCCAGCAGCCAAGCGGGACAGGTCCCCGAGACCCAGTACTTC. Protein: CASSQAGQVPETQYF.

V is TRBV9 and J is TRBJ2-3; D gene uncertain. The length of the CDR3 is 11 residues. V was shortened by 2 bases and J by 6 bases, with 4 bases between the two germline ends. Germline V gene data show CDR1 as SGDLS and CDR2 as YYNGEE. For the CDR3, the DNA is TGTGCCAGCAGCGTTATGGATACGCAGTATTTT. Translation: CASSVMDTQYF.

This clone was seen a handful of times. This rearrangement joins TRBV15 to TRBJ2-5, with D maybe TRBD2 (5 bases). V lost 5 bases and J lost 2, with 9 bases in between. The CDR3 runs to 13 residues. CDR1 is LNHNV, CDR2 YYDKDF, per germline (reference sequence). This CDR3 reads CATSRGRQETQYF. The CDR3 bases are TGTGCCACCAGCCGAGGGAGACAAGAGACCCAGTACTTC.

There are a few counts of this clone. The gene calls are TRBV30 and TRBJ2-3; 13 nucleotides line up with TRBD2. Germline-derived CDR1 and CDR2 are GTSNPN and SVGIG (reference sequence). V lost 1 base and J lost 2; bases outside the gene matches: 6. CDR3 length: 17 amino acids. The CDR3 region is CAWSAGLAGELTDTQYF. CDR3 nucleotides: TGTGCCTGGAGTGCCGGACTAGCGGGAGAGCTCACAGATACGCAGTATTTT.

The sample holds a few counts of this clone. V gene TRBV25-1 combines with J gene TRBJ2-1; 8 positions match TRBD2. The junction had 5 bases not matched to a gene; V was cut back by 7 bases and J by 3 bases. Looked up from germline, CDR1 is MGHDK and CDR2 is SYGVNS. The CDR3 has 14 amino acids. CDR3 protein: CASTKAGVYNEQFF. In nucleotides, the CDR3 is TGTGCCAGCACAAAAGCGGGAGTCTACAATGAGCAGTTCTTC.

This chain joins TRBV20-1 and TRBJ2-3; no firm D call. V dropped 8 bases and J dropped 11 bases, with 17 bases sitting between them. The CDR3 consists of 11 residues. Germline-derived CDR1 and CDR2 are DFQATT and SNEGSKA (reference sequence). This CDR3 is CSFAYVLGQYF. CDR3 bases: TGCAGTTTCGCGTACGTCCTTGGGCAGTATTTT.